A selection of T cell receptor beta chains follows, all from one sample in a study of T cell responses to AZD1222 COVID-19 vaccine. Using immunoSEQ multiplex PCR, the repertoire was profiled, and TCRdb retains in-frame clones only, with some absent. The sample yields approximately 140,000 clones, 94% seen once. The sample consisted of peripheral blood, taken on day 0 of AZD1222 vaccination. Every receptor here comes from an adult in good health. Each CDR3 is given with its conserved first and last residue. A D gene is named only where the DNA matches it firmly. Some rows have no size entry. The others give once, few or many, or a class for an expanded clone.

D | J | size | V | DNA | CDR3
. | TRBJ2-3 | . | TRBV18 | TGTGCCAGCTCCCCGGGGAGGTACCCTAGCACAGATACGCAGTATTTT | CASSPGRYPSTDTQYF
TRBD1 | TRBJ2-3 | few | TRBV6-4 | TGTGCCAGCAGTGAGGGACAGGGGGCAGATACGCAGTATTTT | CASSEGQGADTQYF
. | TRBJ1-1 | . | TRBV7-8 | TGTGCCAGCAGCTTAGAGGCGGGCAGGGTCAACACTGAAGCTTTCTTT | CASSLEAGRVNTEAFF
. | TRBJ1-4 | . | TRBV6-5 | TGTGCCAGCAGAACTAATGAAAAACTGTTTTTT | CASRTNEKLFF
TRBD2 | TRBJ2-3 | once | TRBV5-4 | TGTGCCAGCAGCCCCCGTCCCCGCGGGGGTACAGATACGCAGTATTTT | CASSPRPRGGTDTQYF
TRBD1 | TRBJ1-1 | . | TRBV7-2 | TGTGCCAGCAGCCCGGACAGGGGGCCTCGGGCCTCTTTCTTT | CASSPDRGPRASFF
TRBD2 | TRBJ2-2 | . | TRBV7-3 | TGTGCCAGCAGCTTAAGTTCTAGCGGGAGGAGCGGGGAGCTGTTTTTT | CASSLSSSGRSGELFF
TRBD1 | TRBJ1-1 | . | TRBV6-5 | TGTGCTAACAGGGGGCTGATTTGGACTGAAGCTTTCTTT | CANRGLIWTEAFF
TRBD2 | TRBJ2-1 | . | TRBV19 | TGTGCCAGTAGTATAGAGCGGACTAGCGGGGGGACCTACAATGAGCAGTTCTTC | CASSIERTSGGTYNEQFF
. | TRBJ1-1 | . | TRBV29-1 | TGCAGCGTTAGGAGGGGCAGGGACACTGAAGCTTTCTTT | CSVRRGRDTEAFF
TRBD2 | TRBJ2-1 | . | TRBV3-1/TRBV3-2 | TGTGCCAGCAGTCCAAGAACGGGGGGGGCCTACAATGAGCAGTTCTTC | CASSPRTGGAYNEQFF
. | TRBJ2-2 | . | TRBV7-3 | TGTGCCAGCAGCTTACAGGGACCCATGAACACCGGGGAGCTGTTTTTT | CASSLQGPMNTGELFF
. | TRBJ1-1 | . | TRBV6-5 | TGTGCCAGCAGCCCCACCCTTTACACTGAAGCTTTCTTT | CASSPTLYTEAFF
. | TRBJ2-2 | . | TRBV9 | TGTGCCAGCAGCGTAGCTCCGGGAATAACCGGGGAGCTGTTTTTT | CASSVAPGITGELFF